This entry is about one T cell receptor (beta chain). The data stem from a study of OX40 agonist ivuxolimab in advanced cancers. From germline, CDR1 is SGHTA and CDR2 FQGNSA. V lost 5 bases, J lost 2 bases, and 10 bases lay in between. The CDR3 runs to 15 residues. Data came from immunoSEQ multiplex PCR; TCRdb stores just in-frame clones and leaves some out. The sample carries under 85,000 clones, roughly 80% recorded once. This rearrangement joins TRBV7-2 to TRBJ2-6, with D tentatively TRBD1 (6 bases). The specimen comprised CD4+ or CD8+ T cells sorted from blood, sampled in a trial of the OX40 agonist ivuxolimab. The clonotype was recovered from an adult with an advanced solid tumor such as melanoma, head and neck, liver or kidney cancer. This CDR3 is CASSQQGTGANVLTF. DNA of the CDR3: TGTGCCAGCAGCCAACAGGGTACTGGGGCCAACGTCCTGACTTTC.